A selection of T cell receptor beta chains follows, all from one sample in a study of blood T cell repertoires in COVID-19. This table comes from immunoSEQ multiplex PCR, and its TCRdb copy is limited to in-frame clones, with some not included. Here the sample spans tens of thousands of clones, about 89% being singletons. The sequenced sample was peripheral blood. Receptors originate from a woman aged 25 to 39 in a cohort sampled during active COVID-19. The CDR3 runs from the conserved cysteine through the conserved F or W. D genes are given only for firm matches. Where a row states a size, it is once, few, many or the class of an expanded clone; other rows omit it.

clone size,D gene,J gene,V gene,CDR3 protein,CDR3 DNA
.,TRBD2,TRBJ2-5,TRBV4-1,CASSQEAAGGQETQYF,TGCGCCAGCAGCCAAGAGGCAGCGGGAGGTCAGGAGACCCAGTACTTC
.,TRBD1,TRBJ2-5,TRBV9,CASSVGQGAYETQYF,TGTGCCAGCAGCGTAGGACAGGGGGCTTATGAGACCCAGTACTTC
.,TRBD2,TRBJ2-1,TRBV18,CASSPSGGNEQFF,TGTGCCAGCTCACCATCGGGGGGAAATGAGCAGTTCTTC
once,TRBD2,TRBJ2-7,TRBV18,CASSGLAGEYEQYF,TGTGCCAGCTCCGGACTAGCGGGAGAGTACGAGCAGTACTTC
few,TRBD2,TRBJ2-7,TRBV7-9,CASSGTSGSYEQYF,TGTGCCAGCAGTGGGACTAGCGGGAGCTACGAGCAGTACTTC
few,.,TRBJ1-1,TRBV7-9,CASSTPIGTPNTEAFF,TGTGCCAGCAGCACCCCGATCGGGACACCGAACACTGAAGCTTTCTTT
.,.,TRBJ2-1,TRBV6-1,CASSEEHFGRIHNEQFF,TGTGCCAGCAGTGAGGAACATTTTGGCAGGATTCACAATGAGCAGTTCTTC
.,.,TRBJ1-2,TRBV5-6,CASSLAYGYTF,TGTGCCAGCAGCTTGGCTTATGGCTACACCTTC
.,TRBD1,TRBJ2-5,TRBV5-1,CASSPNPGGRETQYF,TGCGCCAGCAGCCCGAACCCAGGGGGCCGCGAGACCCAGTACTTC
once,TRBD1,TRBJ1-5,TRBV5-1,CASSLLPGQGNQPQHF,TGCGCCAGCAGCCTTTTACCGGGACAGGGTAATCAGCCCCAGCATTTT
once,TRBD2,TRBJ2-1,TRBV7-2,CASSSRRLAAHEQFF,TGTGCCAGCAGCTCGCGCAGACTAGCGGCCCATGAGCAGTTCTTC
.,TRBD2,TRBJ2-3,TRBV6-5,CASSLAGWGTDTQYF,TGTGCCAGCAGTCTAGCGGGATGGGGCACAGATACGCAGTATTTT
.,.,TRBJ2-7,TRBV5-1,CASSLYRAYEQYF,TGCGCCAGCAGCTTGTACAGAGCCTACGAGCAGTACTTC
.,.,TRBJ1-2,TRBV14,CASSRAQGPYGYTF,TGTGCCAGCAGTAGAGCGCAGGGGCCCTATGGCTACACCTTC
.,TRBD2,TRBJ2-5,TRBV4-1,CASSQAWGGGETQYF,TGCGCCAGCAGCCAGGCCTGGGGCGGGGGAGAGACCCAGTACTTC
once,.,TRBJ1-1,TRBV5-6,CASRNQPGVEAFF,TGTGCCAGCAGGAATCAACCGGGTGTTGAAGCTTTCTTT
.,TRBD2,TRBJ2-1,TRBV19,CASSTTSGRFRVFF,TGTGCCAGTAGTACGACTAGCGGGAGGTTTAGGGTGTTCTTC
.,.,TRBJ2-4,TRBV28,CASSPLAKNIQYF,TGTGCCAGCAGTCCCCTGGCCAAAAACATTCAGTACTTC